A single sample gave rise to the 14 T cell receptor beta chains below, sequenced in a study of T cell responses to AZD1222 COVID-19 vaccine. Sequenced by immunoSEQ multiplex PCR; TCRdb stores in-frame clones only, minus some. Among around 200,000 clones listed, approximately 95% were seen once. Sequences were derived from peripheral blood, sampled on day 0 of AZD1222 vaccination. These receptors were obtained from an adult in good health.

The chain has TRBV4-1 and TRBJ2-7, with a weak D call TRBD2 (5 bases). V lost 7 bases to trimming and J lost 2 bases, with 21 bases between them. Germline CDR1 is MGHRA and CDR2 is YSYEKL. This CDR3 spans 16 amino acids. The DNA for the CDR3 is TGCGCCAGCACCCCGGCAGCGGACGGGGTTACCTACGAGCAGTACTTC. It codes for CASTPAADGVTYEQYF.

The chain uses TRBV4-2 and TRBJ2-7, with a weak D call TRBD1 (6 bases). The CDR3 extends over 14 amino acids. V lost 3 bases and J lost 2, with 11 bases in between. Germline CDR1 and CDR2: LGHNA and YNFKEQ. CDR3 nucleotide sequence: TGTGCCAGCAGCCAGGACAGTTCGACCTACGAGCAGTACTTC. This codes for CASSQDSSTYEQYF.

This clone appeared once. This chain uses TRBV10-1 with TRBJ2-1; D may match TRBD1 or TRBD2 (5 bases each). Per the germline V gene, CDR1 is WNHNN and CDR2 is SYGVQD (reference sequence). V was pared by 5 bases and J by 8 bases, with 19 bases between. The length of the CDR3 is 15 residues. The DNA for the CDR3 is TGCGCCAGCAGTTTCGGGACCCCGCCCGAGGATGAGCAGTTCTTC. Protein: CASSFGTPPEDEQFF.

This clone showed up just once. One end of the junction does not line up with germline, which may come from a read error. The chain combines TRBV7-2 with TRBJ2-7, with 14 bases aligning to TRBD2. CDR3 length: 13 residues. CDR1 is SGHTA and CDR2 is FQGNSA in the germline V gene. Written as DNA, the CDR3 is TGTGCCAGCAGCGTAGGGACTAGCGGGAGTCCCCCCTTC. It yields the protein CASSVGTSGSPPF.

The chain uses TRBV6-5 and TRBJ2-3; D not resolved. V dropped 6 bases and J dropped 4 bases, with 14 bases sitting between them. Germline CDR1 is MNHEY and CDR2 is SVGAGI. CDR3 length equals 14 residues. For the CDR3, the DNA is TGTGCCAGCAGGAAGGGCAGGTCGTCAGATACGCAGTATTTT. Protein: CASRKGRSSDTQYF.

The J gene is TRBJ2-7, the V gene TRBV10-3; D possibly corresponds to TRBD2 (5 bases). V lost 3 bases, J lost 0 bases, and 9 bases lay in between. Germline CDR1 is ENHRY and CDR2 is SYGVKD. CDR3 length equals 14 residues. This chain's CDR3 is CAISERGDSYEQYF. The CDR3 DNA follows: TGTGCCATCAGTGAACGGGGAGACTCCTACGAGCAGTACTTC.

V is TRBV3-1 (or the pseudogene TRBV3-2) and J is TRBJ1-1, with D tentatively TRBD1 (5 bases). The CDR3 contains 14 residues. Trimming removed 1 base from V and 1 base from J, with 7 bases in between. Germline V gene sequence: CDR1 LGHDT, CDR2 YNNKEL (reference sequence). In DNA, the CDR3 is TGTGCCAGCAGCCAAGCGGACAAGAACACTGAAGCTTTCTTT. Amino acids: CASSQADKNTEAFF.

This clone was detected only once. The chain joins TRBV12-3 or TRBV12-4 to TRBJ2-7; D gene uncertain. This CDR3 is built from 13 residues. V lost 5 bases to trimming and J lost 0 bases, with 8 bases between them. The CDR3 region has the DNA TGTGCCAGCAGTCCCTGGCCCTCCTACGAGCAGTACTTC. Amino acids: CASSPWPSYEQYF.

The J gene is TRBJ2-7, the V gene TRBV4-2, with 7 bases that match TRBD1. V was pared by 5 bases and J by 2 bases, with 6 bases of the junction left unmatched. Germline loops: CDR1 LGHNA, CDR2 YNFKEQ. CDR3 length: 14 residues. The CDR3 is CASSAPGQPYEQYF. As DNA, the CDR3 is TGTGCCAGCAGCGCTCCGGGACAGCCCTACGAGCAGTACTTC.

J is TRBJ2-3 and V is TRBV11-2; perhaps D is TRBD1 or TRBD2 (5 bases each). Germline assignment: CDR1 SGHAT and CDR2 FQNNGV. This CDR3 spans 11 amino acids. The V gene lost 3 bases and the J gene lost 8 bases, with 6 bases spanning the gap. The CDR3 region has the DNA TGTGCCAGCAGCTTGGGGGTTACGCAGTATTTT. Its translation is CASSLGVTQYF.

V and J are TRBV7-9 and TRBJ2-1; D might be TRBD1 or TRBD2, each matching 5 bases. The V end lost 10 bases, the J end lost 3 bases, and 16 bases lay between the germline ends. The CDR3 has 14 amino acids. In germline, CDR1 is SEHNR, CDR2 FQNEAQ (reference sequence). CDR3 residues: CATTHGDVYNEQFF. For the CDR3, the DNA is TGTGCCACCACCCATGGGGACGTCTACAATGAGCAGTTCTTC.

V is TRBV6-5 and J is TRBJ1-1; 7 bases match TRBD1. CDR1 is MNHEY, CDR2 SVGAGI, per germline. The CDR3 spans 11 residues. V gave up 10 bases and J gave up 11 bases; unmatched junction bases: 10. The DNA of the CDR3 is TGTGCCACCCGAGTACAGGGGAATGCTTTCTTT. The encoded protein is CATRVQGNAFF.

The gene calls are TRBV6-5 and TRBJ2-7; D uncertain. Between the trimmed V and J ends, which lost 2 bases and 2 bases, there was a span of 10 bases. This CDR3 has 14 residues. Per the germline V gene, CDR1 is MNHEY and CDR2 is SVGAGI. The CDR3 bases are TGTGCCAGCAGTTACATGGACGGTACCTACGAGCAGTACTTC. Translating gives CASSYMDGTYEQYF.

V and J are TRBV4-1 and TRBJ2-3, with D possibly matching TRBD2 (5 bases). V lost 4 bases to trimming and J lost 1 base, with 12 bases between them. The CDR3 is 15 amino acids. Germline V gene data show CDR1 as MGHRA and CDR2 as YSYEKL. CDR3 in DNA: TGCGCCAGCAGCCCTCTGCCCGGGGGCACAGATACGCAGTATTTT. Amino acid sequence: CASSPLPGGTDTQYF.